This T cell receptor beta chain originates from a study of blood T cell repertoires in COVID-19. In the study overall: The study drew acute and convalescent COVID-19 samples from the United States, Italy and Spain. In each case, the material was cDNA or gDNA derived from T cells, B-cell-depleted T cells, or PBMCs.

Profiling relied on immunoSEQ multiplex PCR, and the TCRdb table lists in-frame clones only, not all of them. This sample yields some 190,000 clones, of which about four fifths are seen a single time; roughly 5% belongs to the top ten. Material: peripheral blood. The receptor was derived from a woman in her sixties or seventies with active or convalescent COVID-19.

The CDR3: CASSIGNGYTF. The CDR3 nucleotides are TGTGCCAGTAGTATAGGTAATGGCTACACCTTC. The V gene is TRBV19, the J gene TRBJ1-2; D uncertain. Germline CDR1 and CDR2: LNHDA and SQIVND (reference sequence). This CDR3 comprises 11 residues. Trimming stripped 1 base from V and 6 bases from J, with 3 bases between.